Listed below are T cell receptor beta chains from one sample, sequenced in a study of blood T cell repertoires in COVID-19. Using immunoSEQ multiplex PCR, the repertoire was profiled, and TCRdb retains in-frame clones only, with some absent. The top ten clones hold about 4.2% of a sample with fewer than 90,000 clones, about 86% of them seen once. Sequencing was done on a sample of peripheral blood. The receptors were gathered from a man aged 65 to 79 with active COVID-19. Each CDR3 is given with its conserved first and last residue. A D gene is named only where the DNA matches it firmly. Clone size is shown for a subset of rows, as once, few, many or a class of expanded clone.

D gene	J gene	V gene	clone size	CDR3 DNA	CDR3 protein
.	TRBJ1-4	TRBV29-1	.	TGCAGCGTTGGTGAGAATGAAAAACTGTTTTTT	CSVGENEKLFF
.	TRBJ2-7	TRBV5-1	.	TGCGCCAGCAGCCGGGGGGCTAGCTCCTACGAGCAGTACTTC	CASSRGASSYEQYF
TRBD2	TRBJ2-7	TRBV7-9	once	TGTGCCAGCAGCACGAGCGGGAGCTCCTACGAGCAGTACTTC	CASSTSGSSYEQYF
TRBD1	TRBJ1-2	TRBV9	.	TGTGCCAGCAGCGCCTGGACAGGGTCGTGGTATGGCTACACCTTC	CASSAWTGSWYGYTF
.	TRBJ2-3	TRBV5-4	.	TGTGCCAGCAGCCCCCCAGGGCTACCTCCCACAGATACGCAGTATTTT	CASSPPGLPPTDTQYF
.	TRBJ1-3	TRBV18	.	TGTGCCAGCTCCCCGCGGACAGTATCTGGAAACACCATATATTTT	CASSPRTVSGNTIYF
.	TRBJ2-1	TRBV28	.	TGTGCCAGCAAGGGGGGGGTAGCCAATGAGCAGTTCTTC	CASKGGVANEQFF
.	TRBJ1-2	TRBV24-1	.	TGTGCCACCAGTGATTTGCCTTCCAGGGGATTGTTCTATGGCTACACCTTC	CATSDLPSRGLFYGYTF
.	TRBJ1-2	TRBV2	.	TGTGCCAGCAGTGAACGGGAGACCTTCGGCTACACCTTC	CASSERETFGYTF
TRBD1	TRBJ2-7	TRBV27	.	TGTGCCAGCAGTTTAAGGGGACAGGGGGGTTACTCCTACGAGCAGTACTTC	CASSLRGQGGYSYEQYF